Listed below are T cell receptor beta chains from one sample, sequenced in a study of blood T cell repertoires in COVID-19. Assay used: immunoSEQ multiplex PCR; TCRdb lists only in-frame clones, some missing. The sample holds 60,000 to 80,000 clones, approximately 81% seen once. The sample taken for sequencing was peripheral blood. The receptors stem from a man between 50 and 59 years old with active COVID-19. Each CDR3 is given with its conserved first and last residue. Fields, in order: clone size, J gene, V gene, D gene, CDR3 DNA, CDR3 protein. D genes are given only for firm matches. Clone size is stated in some rows and not others, as once, few, many or a class when expanded.

- TRBJ2-7 TRBV5-6 TRBD1 TGTGCCAGCAGCTTCGGGACAGATTTCTACGAGCAGTACTTC CASSFGTDFYEQYF
- TRBJ1-2 TRBV2 - TGTGCCAGCGATTACAGGGCTAGCTATGGCTACACCTTC CASDYRASYGYTF
- TRBJ2-1 TRBV6-5 TRBD2 TGTGCCAGCAGCGCCGGGACTAGCGGGAGTGATGAGCAGTTCTTC CASSAGTSGSDEQFF
few TRBJ1-6 TRBV5-1 TRBD1 TGCGCCAGCAGCTTGGTGACAGGGAACAATTCACCCCTCCACTTT CASSLVTGNNSPLHF
- TRBJ2-1 TRBV5-4 TRBD2 TGTGCCAGCAGCACGACTAGCGGGGGGGCTTCCTACAATGAGCAGTTCTTC CASSTTSGGASYNEQFF
few TRBJ1-2 TRBV7-2 TRBD1 TGTGCCAGCGCCGGGGACAGGGGGCCCTATGGCTACACCTTC CASAGDRGPYGYTF
- TRBJ2-1 TRBV19 - TGTGCCACCTCCGACCGGCGGGGGCCCTACAATGAGCAGTTCTTC CATSDRRGPYNEQFF
- TRBJ2-7 TRBV5-5 TRBD1 TGTGCCAGCAGCTTGGCCAACGGGACAGGGAGCGACGAGCAGTACTTC CASSLANGTGSDEQYF
few TRBJ1-2 TRBV4-1 TRBD1 TGCGCCAGCAGCCATAAGTGGGACAGGGGAGTTATGGGATATGGCTACACCTTC CASSHKWDRGVMGYGYTF
- TRBJ1-2 TRBV18 TRBD1 TGTGCCAGCTCACCACCGGGACAGGGAGCGTCTGACTATGGCTACACCTTC CASSPPGQGASDYGYTF
- TRBJ1-2 TRBV19 - TGTGCCAGTAGAACCGACAGGAACTCCTATGGCTACACCTTC CASRTDRNSYGYTF
- TRBJ2-7 TRBV5-1 - TGCGCCAGCAGCTTTGATGGGGCGGACGTACGGGAGCAGTACTTC CASSFDGADVREQYF
- TRBJ2-3 TRBV10-1 - TGCGCCAGCAGTGAGTCCGTTGGGGGCCTGGATACGCAGTATTTT CASSESVGGLDTQYF
- TRBJ1-1 TRBV3-1/TRBV3-2 TRBD1 TGTGCCAGCAGCCGGGGCAGGGGGGACACTGAAGCTTTCTTT CASSRGRGDTEAFF
- TRBJ2-3 TRBV6-5 - TGTGCCAGCGGGGCCGACATCGGACGGGATACGCAGTATTTT CASGADIGRDTQYF
- TRBJ1-2 TRBV2 - TGTGCCAGCAGTGAAGCGGTTCCGGCGGTGGCCTGGAACTATGGCTACACCTTC CASSEAVPAVAWNYGYTF
- TRBJ2-2 TRBV19 - TGTGCCAGTAGGTCCAGGACGAACACCGGGGAGCTGTTTTTT CASRSRTNTGELFF
- TRBJ2-7 TRBV7-2 TRBD2 TGTGCCAGCAGCCTATCCACCTGGACTAGCGGACCTCTTTACGAGCAGTACTTC CASSLSTWTSGPLYEQYF
once TRBJ1-2 TRBV3-1/TRBV3-2 - TGTGCCAGCAGCCAAGATCGAGGATACTATGGCTACACCTTC CASSQDRGYYGYTF
- TRBJ2-3 TRBV6-5 - TGTGCCAGCAGTCGACCTAGTAAGGGCACAGATACGCAGTATTTT CASSRPSKGTDTQYF
- TRBJ2-7 TRBV30 TRBD1 TGTGCCTGGTCGGACAGGTACGAGCAGTACTTC CAWSDRYEQYF
- TRBJ2-6 TRBV7-9 TRBD2 TGTGCCAGCAGTCCGCGGACTAGCGGGTCATCCTCTGGGGCCAACGTCCTGACTTTC CASSPRTSGSSSGANVLTF
- TRBJ1-2 TRBV5-5 - TGTGCCAGCAGCTATGACCGGGGGACCTATGGCTACACCTTC CASSYDRGTYGYTF
- TRBJ1-5 TRBV19 TRBD1 TGTGCCAGTAGTGGACAGGATTATGGCAATCAGCCCCAGCATTTT CASSGQDYGNQPQHF
- TRBJ2-3 TRBV7-9 TRBD2 TGTGCTAGCCAGCTTATGGGCGGGGGGACCACAGATACGCAGTATTTT CASQLMGGGTTDTQYF
- TRBJ2-7 TRBV24-1 - TGTGCCACCAGTGATGGTGCGGAGCAGTACTTC CATSDGAEQYF
- TRBJ2-1 TRBV7-9 - TGTGCCAGCAGCTTAGGGACTTCGCTTAACAATGAGCAGTTCTTC CASSLGTSLNNEQFF
- TRBJ2-6 TRBV19 TRBD1 TGTGCCAGTGGTAGGGGGCTGAGTGGGGCCAACGTCCTGACTTTC CASGRGLSGANVLTF
- TRBJ2-2 TRBV4-3 - TGCGCCAGCAGCCAAGAATTCCGACAGGGAGGCACCGGGGAGCTGTTTTTT CASSQEFRQGGTGELFF
- TRBJ2-2 TRBV24-1 - TGTGCCACCAGTGGGCGGGGAAACACCGGGGAGCTGTTTTTT CATSGRGNTGELFF
- TRBJ2-1 TRBV11-2 - TGTGCCAGCAGCCCAAACGGGTTCCGGGGTGAGCAGTTCTTC CASSPNGFRGEQFF
- TRBJ1-1 TRBV7-9 TRBD1 TGTGCCAGCAGCTTTACAGGGGACACTGAAGCTTTCTTT CASSFTGDTEAFF
- TRBJ2-3 TRBV10-3 - TGTGCCATCAGTGAGGGCGGGTTCACAGATACGCAGTATTTT CAISEGGFTDTQYF
- TRBJ1-5 TRBV27 - TGTGCCAGCAGTTTCTCCCCTCAGGGTCAGCCCCAGCATTTT CASSFSPQGQPQHF
once TRBJ2-7 TRBV5-1 - TGCGCCAGCAGCTCGGTCGACTACGAGCAGTACTTC CASSSVDYEQYF
- TRBJ1-6 TRBV2 - TGTGCCAGCAGTGTCCTTAATTCACCCCTCCACTTT CASSVLNSPLHF
few TRBJ2-7 TRBV7-2 - TGTGCCACCTCTGGGGGCGGGGGTTCCTACGAGCAGTACTTC CATSGGGGSYEQYF
once TRBJ2-3 TRBV30 - TGTGCCTGGAGTGGCAAGGGGTTCACAGATACGCAGTATTTT CAWSGKGFTDTQYF
- TRBJ2-3 TRBV6-5 - TGTGCCAGCAGTTCCCTGTTCCCCACAGATACGCAGTATTTT CASSSLFPTDTQYF
- TRBJ1-1 TRBV7-2 TRBD1 TGTGCCAGCAGCTTAAGTGGACAGGGGTTTACTGAAGCTTTCTTT CASSLSGQGFTEAFF
- TRBJ2-2 TRBV19 - TGTGCCAGTAGTATCGGGGACACCGGGGAGCTGTTTTTT CASSIGDTGELFF
- TRBJ1-1 TRBV25-1 - TGTGCCAGTCAACCATGGGGCCGGGCACTAAAAGCTTTCTTT CASQPWGRALKAFF
- TRBJ2-7 TRBV27 TRBD1 TGTGCCAGCACCTACTCCGGGACAGACCCTTGGGAGCAGTACTTC CASTYSGTDPWEQYF
- TRBJ1-1 TRBV30 - TGTGCCTGGAGTGCGCAGGGCCGTGAAGCTTTCTTT CAWSAQGREAFF